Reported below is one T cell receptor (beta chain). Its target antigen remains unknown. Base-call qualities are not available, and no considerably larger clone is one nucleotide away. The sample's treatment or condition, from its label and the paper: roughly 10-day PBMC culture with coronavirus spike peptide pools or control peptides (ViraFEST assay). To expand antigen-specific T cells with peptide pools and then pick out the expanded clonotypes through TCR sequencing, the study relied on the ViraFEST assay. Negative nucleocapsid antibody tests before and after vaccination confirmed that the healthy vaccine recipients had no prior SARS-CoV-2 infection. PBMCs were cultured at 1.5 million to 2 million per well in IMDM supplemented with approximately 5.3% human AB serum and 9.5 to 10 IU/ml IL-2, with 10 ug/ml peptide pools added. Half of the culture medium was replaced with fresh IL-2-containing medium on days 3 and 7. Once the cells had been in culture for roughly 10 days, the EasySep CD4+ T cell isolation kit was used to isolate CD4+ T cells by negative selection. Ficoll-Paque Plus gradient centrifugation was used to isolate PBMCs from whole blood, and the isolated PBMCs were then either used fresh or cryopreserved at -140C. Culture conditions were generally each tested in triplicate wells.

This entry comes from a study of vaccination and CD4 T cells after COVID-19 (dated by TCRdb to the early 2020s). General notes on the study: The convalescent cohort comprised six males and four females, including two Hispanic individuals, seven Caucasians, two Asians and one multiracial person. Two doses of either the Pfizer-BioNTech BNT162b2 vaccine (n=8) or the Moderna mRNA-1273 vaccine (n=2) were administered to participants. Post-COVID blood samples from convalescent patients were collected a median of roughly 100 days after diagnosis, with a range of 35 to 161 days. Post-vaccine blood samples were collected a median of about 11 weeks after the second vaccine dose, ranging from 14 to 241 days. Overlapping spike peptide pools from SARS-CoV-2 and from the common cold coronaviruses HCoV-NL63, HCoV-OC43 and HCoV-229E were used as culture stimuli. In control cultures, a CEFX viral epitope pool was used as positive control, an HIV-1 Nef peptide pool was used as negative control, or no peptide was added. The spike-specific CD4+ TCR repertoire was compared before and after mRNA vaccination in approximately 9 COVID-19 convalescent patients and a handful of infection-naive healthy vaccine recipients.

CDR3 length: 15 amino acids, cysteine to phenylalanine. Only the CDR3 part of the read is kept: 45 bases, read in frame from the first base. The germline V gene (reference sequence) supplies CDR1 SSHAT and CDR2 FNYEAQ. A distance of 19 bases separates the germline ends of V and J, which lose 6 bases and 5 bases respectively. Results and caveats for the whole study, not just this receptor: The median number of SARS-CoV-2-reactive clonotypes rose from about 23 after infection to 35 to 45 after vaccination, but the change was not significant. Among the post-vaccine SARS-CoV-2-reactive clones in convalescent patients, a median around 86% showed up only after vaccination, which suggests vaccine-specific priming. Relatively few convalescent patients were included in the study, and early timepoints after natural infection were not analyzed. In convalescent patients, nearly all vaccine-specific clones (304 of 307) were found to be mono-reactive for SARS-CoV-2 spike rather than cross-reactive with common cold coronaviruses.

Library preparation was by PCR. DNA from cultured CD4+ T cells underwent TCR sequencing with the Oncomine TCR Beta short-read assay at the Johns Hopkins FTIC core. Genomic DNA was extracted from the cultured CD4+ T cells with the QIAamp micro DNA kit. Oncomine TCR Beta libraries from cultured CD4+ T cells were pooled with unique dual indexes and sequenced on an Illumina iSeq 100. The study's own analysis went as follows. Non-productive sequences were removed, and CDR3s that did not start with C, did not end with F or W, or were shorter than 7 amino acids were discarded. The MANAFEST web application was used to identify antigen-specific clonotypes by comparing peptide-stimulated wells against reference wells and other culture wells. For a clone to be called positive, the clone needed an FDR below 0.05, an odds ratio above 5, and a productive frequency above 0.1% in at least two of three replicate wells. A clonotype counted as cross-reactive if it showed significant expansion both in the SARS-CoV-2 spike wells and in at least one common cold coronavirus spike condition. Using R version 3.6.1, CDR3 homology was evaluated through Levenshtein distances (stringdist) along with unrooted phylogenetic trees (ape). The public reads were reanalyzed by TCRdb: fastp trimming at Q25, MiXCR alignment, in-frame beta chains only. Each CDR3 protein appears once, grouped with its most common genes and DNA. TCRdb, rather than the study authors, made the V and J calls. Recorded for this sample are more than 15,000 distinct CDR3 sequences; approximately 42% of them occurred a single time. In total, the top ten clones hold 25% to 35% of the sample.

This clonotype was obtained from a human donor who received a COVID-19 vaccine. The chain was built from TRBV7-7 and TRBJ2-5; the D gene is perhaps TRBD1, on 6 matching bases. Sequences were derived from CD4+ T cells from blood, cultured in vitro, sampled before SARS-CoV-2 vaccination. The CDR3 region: CASSSKTGLGETQYF. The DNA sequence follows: TGTGCCAGCAGTTCCAAGACAGGCCTGGGGGAGACCCAGTACTTC.